A selection of T cell receptor beta chains follows, all from one sample in a study of blood T cell repertoires in COVID-19. TCRdb keeps only in-frame clones here, not all; method: immunoSEQ multiplex PCR. Of about 330,000 clones in the sample, around 90% were seen once. Source material: PBMCs or T cells enriched from blood (not recorded which). These receptors came from a man younger than 40 who had recovered from COVID-19. Both conserved end residues are part of each CDR3. Each record gives: D gene, clone size, V gene, J gene, CDR3 protein, CDR3 DNA. A D gene is named only where the DNA matches it firmly. Clone size is shown for a subset of rows, as once, few, many or a class of expanded clone.

D gene: TRBD1
clone size: NA
V gene: TRBV28
J gene: TRBJ1-6
CDR3 protein: CASSPTGGASYNSPLHF
CDR3 DNA: TGTGCCAGCAGTCCGACAGGGGGCGCGTCCTATAATTCACCCCTCCACTTT

D gene: NA
clone size: once
V gene: TRBV5-1
J gene: TRBJ2-7
CDR3 protein: CASSLGLHSGSYEQYF
CDR3 DNA: TGCGCCAGCAGCTTGGGCCTACACAGCGGCTCCTACGAGCAGTACTTC

D gene: TRBD1
clone size: NA
V gene: TRBV5-3
J gene: TRBJ2-7
CDR3 protein: CAPPLDRVYYEQYF
CDR3 DNA: TGTGCCCCTCCCCTCGACAGGGTTTATTACGAGCAGTACTTC

D gene: NA
clone size: NA
V gene: TRBV10-2
J gene: TRBJ1-5
CDR3 protein: CASSQNRLISNQPQHF
CDR3 DNA: TGCGCCAGCAGTCAAAACAGGTTGATAAGCAATCAGCCCCAGCATTTT

D gene: TRBD1
clone size: few
V gene: TRBV15
J gene: TRBJ1-2
CDR3 protein: CATSRDRTGSGGYTF
CDR3 DNA: TGTGCCACCAGCAGAGATCGGACAGGGAGTGGTGGCTACACCTTC

D gene: TRBD1
clone size: once
V gene: TRBV3-1/TRBV3-2
J gene: TRBJ2-3
CDR3 protein: CASSPRTGFTDTQYF
CDR3 DNA: TGTGCCAGCAGCCCCCGGACAGGGTTTACAGATACGCAGTATTTT

D gene: TRBD2
clone size: NA
V gene: TRBV9
J gene: TRBJ2-3
CDR3 protein: CASSVVLAGSADTQYF
CDR3 DNA: TGTGCCAGCAGCGTAGTGTTAGCGGGGTCGGCAGATACGCAGTATTTT

D gene: TRBD1
clone size: NA
V gene: TRBV30
J gene: TRBJ1-2
CDR3 protein: CAWSPGTGVDGYTF
CDR3 DNA: TGTGCCTGGAGTCCCGGGACAGGGGTCGATGGCTACACCTTC

D gene: TRBD1
clone size: NA
V gene: TRBV7-6
J gene: TRBJ2-1
CDR3 protein: CASSQWDSSYNEQFF
CDR3 DNA: TGTGCCAGCAGCCAATGGGACAGTTCCTACAATGAGCAGTTCTTC

D gene: NA
clone size: NA
V gene: TRBV19
J gene: TRBJ2-7
CDR3 protein: CASSILFDTDSPYEQYF
CDR3 DNA: TGTGCCAGTAGTATTTTATTCGATACGGACAGCCCCTACGAGCAGTACTTC

D gene: NA
clone size: NA
V gene: TRBV6-5
J gene: TRBJ2-2
CDR3 protein: CASSYSQFQGTGELFF
CDR3 DNA: TGTGCCAGCAGTTACTCCCAATTCCAGGGAACCGGGGAGCTGTTTTTT

D gene: NA
clone size: few
V gene: TRBV21-1
J gene: TRBJ2-5
CDR3 protein: CASSTWAGRYKETQYF
CDR3 DNA: TGTGCCAGCAGCACATGGGCGGGGAGATATAAAGAGACCCAGTACTTC

D gene: NA
clone size: NA
V gene: TRBV7-9
J gene: TRBJ1-4
CDR3 protein: CASSLGTVVDSNEKLFF
CDR3 DNA: TGTGCCAGCAGCTTAGGGACAGTTGTCGATAGTAATGAAAAACTGTTTTTT

D gene: NA
clone size: NA
V gene: TRBV2
J gene: TRBJ1-4
CDR3 protein: CASTKPGGTNEKLFF
CDR3 DNA: TGTGCCAGCACCAAGCCCGGGGGAACTAATGAAAAACTGTTTTTT

D gene: NA
clone size: once
V gene: TRBV7-3
J gene: TRBJ2-7
CDR3 protein: CASSLPLSYEQYF
CDR3 DNA: TGTGCCAGCAGCTTACCCCTATCCTACGAGCAGTACTTC

D gene: NA
clone size: NA
V gene: TRBV9
J gene: TRBJ2-5
CDR3 protein: CASSVAAGIRETQYF
CDR3 DNA: TGTGCCAGCAGCGTAGCAGCAGGGATTCGGGAGACCCAGTACTTC

D gene: NA
clone size: NA
V gene: TRBV3-1/TRBV3-2
J gene: TRBJ1-5
CDR3 protein: CASSQRSPWGVGDNQPQHF
CDR3 DNA: TGTGCCAGCAGCCAACGCTCCCCCTGGGGGGTGGGTGACAATCAGCCCCAGCATTTT

D gene: TRBD1
clone size: NA
V gene: TRBV10-3
J gene: TRBJ1-5
CDR3 protein: CAISERQGINQPQHF
CDR3 DNA: TGTGCCATCAGTGAGAGACAGGGGATCAATCAGCCCCAGCATTTT

D gene: NA
clone size: NA
V gene: TRBV9
J gene: TRBJ1-3
CDR3 protein: CASSVGGGSGNTIYF
CDR3 DNA: TGTGCCAGCAGCGTAGGAGGGGGCTCTGGAAACACCATATATTTT

D gene: TRBD2
clone size: NA
V gene: TRBV4-1
J gene: TRBJ2-7
CDR3 protein: CASSPLASGGTYEQYF
CDR3 DNA: TGCGCCAGCAGTCCCCTTGCTAGCGGGGGGACCTACGAGCAGTACTTC

D gene: NA
clone size: NA
V gene: TRBV19
J gene: TRBJ1-5
CDR3 protein: CASRATGRIQPQHF
CDR3 DNA: TGTGCCAGTCGGGCCACAGGGCGGATTCAGCCCCAGCATTTT

D gene: NA
clone size: few
V gene: TRBV12-5
J gene: TRBJ1-5
CDR3 protein: CASGLVRGIQPQHF
CDR3 DNA: TGTGCTAGTGGTTTGGTACGAGGGATTCAGCCCCAGCATTTT

D gene: NA
clone size: NA
V gene: TRBV7-9
J gene: TRBJ2-3
CDR3 protein: CASSLTSAGPRTDTQYF
CDR3 DNA: TGTGCCAGCAGCTTAACGTCTGCGGGGCCCCGCACAGATACGCAGTATTTT

D gene: TRBD1
clone size: NA
V gene: TRBV30
J gene: TRBJ1-6
CDR3 protein: CAWKMTGWAPLHF
CDR3 DNA: TGTGCCTGGAAGATGACAGGGTGGGCACCCCTCCACTTT

D gene: TRBD2
clone size: NA
V gene: TRBV5-4
J gene: TRBJ2-1
CDR3 protein: CASSSTSGGVIEQFF
CDR3 DNA: TGTGCCAGCAGCTCGACTAGCGGGGGGGTAATTGAGCAGTTCTTC

D gene: NA
clone size: NA
V gene: TRBV7-3
J gene: TRBJ2-5
CDR3 protein: CASSLVRDQETQYF
CDR3 DNA: TGTGCCAGCAGCTTAGTGCGGGACCAAGAGACCCAGTACTTC

D gene: TRBD1
clone size: NA
V gene: TRBV15
J gene: TRBJ1-5
CDR3 protein: CATSRVPHQTGFSNQPQHF
CDR3 DNA: TGTGCCACCAGCAGAGTTCCCCATCAGACAGGGTTTAGCAATCAGCCCCAGCATTTT